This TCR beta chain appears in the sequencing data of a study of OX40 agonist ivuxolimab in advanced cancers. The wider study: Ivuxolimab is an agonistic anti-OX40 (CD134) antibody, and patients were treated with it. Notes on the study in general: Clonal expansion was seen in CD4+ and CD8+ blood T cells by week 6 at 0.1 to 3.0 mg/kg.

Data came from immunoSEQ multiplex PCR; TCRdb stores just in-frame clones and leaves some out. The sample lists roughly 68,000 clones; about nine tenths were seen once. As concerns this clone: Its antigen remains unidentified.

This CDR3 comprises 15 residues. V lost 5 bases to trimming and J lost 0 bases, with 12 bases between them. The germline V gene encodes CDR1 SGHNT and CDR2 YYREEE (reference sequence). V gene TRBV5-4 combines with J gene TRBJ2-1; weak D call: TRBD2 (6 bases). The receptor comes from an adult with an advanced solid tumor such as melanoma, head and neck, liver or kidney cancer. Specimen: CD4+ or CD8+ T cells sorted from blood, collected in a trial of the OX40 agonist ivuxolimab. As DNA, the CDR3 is TGTGCCAGCAGACTAGCCCCTCCCTCCTACAATGAGCAGTTCTTC. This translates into CASRLAPPSYNEQFF.